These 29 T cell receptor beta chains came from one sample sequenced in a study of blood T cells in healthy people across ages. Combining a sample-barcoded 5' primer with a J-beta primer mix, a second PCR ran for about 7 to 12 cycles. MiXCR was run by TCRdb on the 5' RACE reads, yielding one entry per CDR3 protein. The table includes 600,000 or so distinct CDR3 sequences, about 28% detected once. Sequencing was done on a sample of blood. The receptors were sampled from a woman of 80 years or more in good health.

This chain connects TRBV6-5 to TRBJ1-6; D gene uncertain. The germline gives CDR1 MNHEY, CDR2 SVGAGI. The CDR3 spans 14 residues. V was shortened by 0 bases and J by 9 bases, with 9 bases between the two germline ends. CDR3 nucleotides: TGTGCCAGCAGTTACTCGGGGAGGCGTTCACCCCTCCACTTT. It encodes CASSYSGRRSPLHF.

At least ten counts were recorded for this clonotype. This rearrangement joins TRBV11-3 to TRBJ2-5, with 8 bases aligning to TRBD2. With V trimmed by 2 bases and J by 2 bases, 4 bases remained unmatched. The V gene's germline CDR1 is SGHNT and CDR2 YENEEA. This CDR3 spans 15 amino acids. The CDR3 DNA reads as TGTGCCAGCAGCTTAAGGGCGGGGGGACAAGAGACCCAGTACTTC. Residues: CASSLRAGGQETQYF.

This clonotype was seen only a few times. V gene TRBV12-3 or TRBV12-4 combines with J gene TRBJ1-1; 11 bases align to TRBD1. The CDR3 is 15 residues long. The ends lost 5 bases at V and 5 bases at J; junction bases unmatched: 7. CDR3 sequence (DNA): TGTGCCAGCAGTCTCCTGGACAGGGGGCCGACTGAAGCTTTCTTT. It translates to CASSLLDRGPTEAFF.

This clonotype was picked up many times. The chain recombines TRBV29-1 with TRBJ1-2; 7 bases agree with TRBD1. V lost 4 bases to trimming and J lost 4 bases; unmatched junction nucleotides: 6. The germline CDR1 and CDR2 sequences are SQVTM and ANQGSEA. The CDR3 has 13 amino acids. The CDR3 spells CSVVGTASYGYTF. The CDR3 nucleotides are TGCAGCGTTGTGGGGACAGCCTCCTATGGCTACACCTTC.

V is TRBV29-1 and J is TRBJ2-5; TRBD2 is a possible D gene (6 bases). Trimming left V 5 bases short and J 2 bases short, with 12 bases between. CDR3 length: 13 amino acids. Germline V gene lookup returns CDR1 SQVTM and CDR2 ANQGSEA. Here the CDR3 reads CSVPGRSQETQYF. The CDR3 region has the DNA TGCAGCGTTCCAGGGAGGTCACAAGAGACCCAGTACTTC.

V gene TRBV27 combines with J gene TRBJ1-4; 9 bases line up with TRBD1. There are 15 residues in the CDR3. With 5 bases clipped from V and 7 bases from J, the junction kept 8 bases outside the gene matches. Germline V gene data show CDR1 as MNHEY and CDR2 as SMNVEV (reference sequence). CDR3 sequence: CASSAGGQGGEKLFF. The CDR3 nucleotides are TGTGCCAGCAGTGCGGGGGGACAGGGTGGTGAAAAACTGTTTTTT.

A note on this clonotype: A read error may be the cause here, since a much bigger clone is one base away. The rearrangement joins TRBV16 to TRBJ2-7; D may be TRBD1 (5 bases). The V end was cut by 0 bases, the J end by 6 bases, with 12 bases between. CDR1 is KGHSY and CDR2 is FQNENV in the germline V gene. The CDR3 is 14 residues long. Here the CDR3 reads CASSQSNRPFEQYF. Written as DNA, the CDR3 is TGTGCCAGCAGCCAATCGAACAGGCCCTTCGAGCAGTACTTC.

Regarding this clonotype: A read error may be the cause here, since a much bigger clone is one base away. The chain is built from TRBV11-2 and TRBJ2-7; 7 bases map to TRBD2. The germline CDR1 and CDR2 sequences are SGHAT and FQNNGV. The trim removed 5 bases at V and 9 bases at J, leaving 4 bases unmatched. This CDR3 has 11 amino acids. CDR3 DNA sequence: TGTGCCAGCAGCAGGGGAGGGAGGCAGTACTTC. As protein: CASSRGGRQYF.

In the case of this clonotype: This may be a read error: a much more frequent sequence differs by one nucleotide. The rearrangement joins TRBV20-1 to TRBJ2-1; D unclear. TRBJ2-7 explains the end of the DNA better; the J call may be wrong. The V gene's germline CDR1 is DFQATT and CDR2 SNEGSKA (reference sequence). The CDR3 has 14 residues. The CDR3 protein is CSVRAPLGSNEQYF. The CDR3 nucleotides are TGCAGTGTTAGGGCCCCCCTGGGTTCCAATGAGCAGTACTTC.

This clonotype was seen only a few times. CDR3 sequence: CASSLAREGRYGYTF. CDR3 DNA sequence: TGCGCCAGCAGCTTGGCTCGGGAAGGGCGCTATGGCTACACCTTC. The chain has TRBV5-1 and TRBJ1-2; D not resolved. Per the germline V gene, CDR1 is SGHRS and CDR2 is YFSETQ. The CDR3 sequence is 15 residues long. Between the trimmed V and J ends, which lost 0 bases and 4 bases, there was a span of 13 bases.

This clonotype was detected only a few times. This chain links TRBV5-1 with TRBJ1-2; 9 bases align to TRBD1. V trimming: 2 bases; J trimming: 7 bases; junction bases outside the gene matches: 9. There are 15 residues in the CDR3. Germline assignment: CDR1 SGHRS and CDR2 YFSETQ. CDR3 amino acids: CASSFDTGTGFGYTF. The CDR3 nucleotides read TGCGCCAGCAGCTTTGATACCGGGACAGGGTTTGGCTACACCTTC.

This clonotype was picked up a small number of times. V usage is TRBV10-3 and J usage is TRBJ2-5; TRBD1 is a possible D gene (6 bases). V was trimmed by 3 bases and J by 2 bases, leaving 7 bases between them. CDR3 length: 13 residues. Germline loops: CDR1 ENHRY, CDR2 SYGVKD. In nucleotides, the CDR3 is TGTGCCATCAGTGACAGGGGACAAGAGACCCAGTACTTC. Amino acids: CAISDRGQETQYF.

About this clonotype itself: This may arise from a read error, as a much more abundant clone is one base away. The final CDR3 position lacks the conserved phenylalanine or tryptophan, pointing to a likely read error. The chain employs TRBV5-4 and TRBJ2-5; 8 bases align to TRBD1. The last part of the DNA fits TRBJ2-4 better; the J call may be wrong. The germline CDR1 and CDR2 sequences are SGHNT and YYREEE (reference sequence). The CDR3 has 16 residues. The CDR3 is CASSLALTGETNIQYS. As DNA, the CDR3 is TGTGCCAGCAGCTTGGCCCTGACAGGGGAGACCAACATTCAGTACTCC.

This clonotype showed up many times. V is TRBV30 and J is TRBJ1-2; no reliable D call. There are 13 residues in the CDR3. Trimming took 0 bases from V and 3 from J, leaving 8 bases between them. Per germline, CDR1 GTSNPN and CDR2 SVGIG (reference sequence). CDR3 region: CAWSVIRYYGYTF. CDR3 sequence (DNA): TGTGCCTGGAGTGTAATCCGCTACTATGGCTACACCTTC. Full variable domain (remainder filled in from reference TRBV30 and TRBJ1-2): SQTIHQWPATLVQPVGSPLSLECTVEGTSNPNLYWYRQAAGRGLQLLFYSVGIGQISSEVPQNLSASRPQDRQFILSSKKLLLSDSGFYLCAWSVIRYYGYTFGSGTRLTVV.

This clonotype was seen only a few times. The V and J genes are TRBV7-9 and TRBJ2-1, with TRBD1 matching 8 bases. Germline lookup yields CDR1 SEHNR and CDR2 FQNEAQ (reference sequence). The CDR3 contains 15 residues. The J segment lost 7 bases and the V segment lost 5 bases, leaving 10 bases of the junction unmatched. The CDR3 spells CASSLRTGWNNEQFF. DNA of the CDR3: TGTGCCAGCAGCCTACGGACAGGGTGGAATAATGAGCAGTTCTTC. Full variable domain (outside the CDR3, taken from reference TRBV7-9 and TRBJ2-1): DTGVSQNPRHKITKRGQNVTFRCDPISEHNRLYWYRQTLGQGPEFLTYFQNEAQLEKSRLLSDRFSAERPKGSFSTLEIQRTEQGDSAMYLCASSLRTGWNNEQFFGPGTRLTVL.

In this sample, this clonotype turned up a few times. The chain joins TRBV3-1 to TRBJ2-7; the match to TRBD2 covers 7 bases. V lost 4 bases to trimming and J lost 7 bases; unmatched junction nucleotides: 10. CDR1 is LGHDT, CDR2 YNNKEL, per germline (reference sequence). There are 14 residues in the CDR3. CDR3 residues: CASSPLARSGEQYF. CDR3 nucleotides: TGTGCCAGCAGCCCACTAGCGCGTTCTGGGGAGCAGTACTTC.

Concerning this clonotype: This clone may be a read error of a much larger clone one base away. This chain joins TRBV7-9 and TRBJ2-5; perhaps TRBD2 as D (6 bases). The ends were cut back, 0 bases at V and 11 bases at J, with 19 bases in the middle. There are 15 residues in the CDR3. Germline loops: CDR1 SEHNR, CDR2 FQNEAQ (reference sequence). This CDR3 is CASSLAGTQYNEQYF. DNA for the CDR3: TGTGCCAGCAGCTTAGCCGGGACTCAATACAATGAGCAGTACTTC.

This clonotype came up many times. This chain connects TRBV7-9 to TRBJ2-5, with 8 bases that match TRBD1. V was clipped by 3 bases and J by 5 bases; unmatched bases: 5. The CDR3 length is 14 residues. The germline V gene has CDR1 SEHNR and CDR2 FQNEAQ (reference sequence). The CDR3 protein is CASSFRQGLETQYF. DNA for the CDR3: TGTGCCAGCAGCTTTAGACAGGGGTTGGAGACCCAGTACTTC.

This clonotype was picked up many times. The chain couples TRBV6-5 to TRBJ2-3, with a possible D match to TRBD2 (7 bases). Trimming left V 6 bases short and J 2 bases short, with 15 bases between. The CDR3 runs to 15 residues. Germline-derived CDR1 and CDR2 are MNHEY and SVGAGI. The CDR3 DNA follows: TGTGCCAGCAGGGGTCGGCGGGGGCCCACAGATACGCAGTATTTT. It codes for CASRGRRGPTDTQYF.

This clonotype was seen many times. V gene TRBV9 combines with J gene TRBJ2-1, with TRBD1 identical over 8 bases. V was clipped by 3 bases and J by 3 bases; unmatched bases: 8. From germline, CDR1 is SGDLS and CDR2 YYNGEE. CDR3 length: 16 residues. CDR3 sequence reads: CASSASTGGDYNEQFF. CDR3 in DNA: TGTGCCAGCAGCGCCTCCACAGGGGGTGACTACAATGAGCAGTTCTTC. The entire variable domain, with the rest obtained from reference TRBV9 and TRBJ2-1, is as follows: DSGVTQTPKHLITATGQRVTLRCSPRSGDLSVYWYQQSLDQGLQFLIQYYNGEERAKGNILERFSAQQFPDLHSELNLSSLELGDSALYFCASSASTGGDYNEQFFGPGTRLTVL.

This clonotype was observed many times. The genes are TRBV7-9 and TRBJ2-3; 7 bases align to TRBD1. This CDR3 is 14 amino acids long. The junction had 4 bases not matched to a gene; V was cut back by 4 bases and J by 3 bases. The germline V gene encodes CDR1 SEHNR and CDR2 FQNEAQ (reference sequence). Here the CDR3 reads CASSSPGQTDTQYF. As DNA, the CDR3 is TGTGCCAGCAGCTCCCCGGGACAGACAGATACGCAGTATTTT.

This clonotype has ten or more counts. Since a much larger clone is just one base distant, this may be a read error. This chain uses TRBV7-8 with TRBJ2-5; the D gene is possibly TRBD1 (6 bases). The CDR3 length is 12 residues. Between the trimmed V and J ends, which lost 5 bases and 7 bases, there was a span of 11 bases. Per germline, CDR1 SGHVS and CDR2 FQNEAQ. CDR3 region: CASSLKGGTQYF. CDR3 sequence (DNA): TGTGCCAGCAGCCTGAAAGGGGGGACCCAGTACTTC.

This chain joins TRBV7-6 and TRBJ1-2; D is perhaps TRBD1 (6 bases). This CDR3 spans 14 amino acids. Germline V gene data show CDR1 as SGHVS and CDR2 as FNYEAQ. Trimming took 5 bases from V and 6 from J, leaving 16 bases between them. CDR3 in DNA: TGTGCCAGCAGCCCTCAAGTGGGACATAATGGCTACACCTTC. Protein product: CASSPQVGHNGYTF.

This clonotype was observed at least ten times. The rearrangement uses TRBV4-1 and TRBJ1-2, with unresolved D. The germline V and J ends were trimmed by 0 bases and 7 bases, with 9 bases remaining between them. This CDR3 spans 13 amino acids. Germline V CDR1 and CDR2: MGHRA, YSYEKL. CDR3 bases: TGCGCCAGCAGCCAAGAAGGGAGGACTGGCTACACCTTC. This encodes CASSQEGRTGYTF.

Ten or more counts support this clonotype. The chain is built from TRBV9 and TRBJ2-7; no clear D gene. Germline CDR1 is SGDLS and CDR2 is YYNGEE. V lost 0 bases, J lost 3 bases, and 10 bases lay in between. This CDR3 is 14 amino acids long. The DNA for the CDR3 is TGTGCCAGCAGCGTAGGGGCCCCAAACTACGAGCAGTACTTC. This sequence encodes CASSVGAPNYEQYF.

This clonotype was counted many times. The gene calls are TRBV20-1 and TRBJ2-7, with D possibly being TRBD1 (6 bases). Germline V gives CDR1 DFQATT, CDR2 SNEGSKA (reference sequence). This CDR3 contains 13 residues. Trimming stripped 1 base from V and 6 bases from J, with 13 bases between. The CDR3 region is CSARGQVRSEQYF. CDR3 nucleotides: TGCAGTGCTAGAGGACAGGTTCGGAGCGAGCAGTACTTC.

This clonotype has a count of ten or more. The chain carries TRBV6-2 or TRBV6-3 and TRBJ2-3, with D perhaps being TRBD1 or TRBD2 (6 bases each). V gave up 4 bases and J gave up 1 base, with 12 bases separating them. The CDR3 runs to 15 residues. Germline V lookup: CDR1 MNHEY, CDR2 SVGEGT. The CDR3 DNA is TGTGCCAGCAGTTTTCGGGGGCGACGCACAGATACGCAGTATTTT. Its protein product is CASSFRGRRTDTQYF.

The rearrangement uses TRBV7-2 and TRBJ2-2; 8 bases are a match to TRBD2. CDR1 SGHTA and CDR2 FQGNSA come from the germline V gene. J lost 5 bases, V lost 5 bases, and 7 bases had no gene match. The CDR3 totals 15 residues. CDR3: CASSPSRGGTGELFF. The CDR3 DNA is TGTGCCAGCAGCCCCAGTCGCGGGGGGACCGGGGAGCTGTTTTTT.

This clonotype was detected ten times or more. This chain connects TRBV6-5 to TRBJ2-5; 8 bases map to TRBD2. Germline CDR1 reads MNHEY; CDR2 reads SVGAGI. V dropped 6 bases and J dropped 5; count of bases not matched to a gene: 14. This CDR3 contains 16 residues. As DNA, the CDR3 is TGTGCCAGCAGCCGACTCGCGGCGGGGGGAAGGGAGACCCAGTACTTC. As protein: CASSRLAAGGRETQYF.